Shown below are 15 T cell receptor beta chains from a single sample sequenced in a study of shared clonotypes between healthy human individuals. TCRdb's copy holds only in-frame clones and misses some; the assay was immunoSEQ multiplex PCR. The data hold about 490,000 clones, with approximately 79% observed a single time. Sequenced: PBMCs. These receptors were taken from a woman aged 40 to 55 in good health. Some clones in this sample may be carry-over from other donors' samples.

A note on this clone: One end of the junction fails to match germline, which may point to a read error. The V call is TRBV10-3, the J call TRBJ2-7; 7 bases align to TRBD1. The V gene's germline CDR1 is ENHRY and CDR2 SYGVKD. This CDR3 spans 13 amino acids. CDR3 nucleotides: TGTGCCAACAGTCCGACAGGGAACTACGAGCAGTACTTC. Protein sequence: CANSPTGNYEQYF.

The chain recombines TRBV7-2 with TRBJ2-2; 10 bases match TRBD1. The CDR3 runs to 14 residues. Germline V gene lookup returns CDR1 SGHTA and CDR2 FQGNSA. Losses at the gene ends were 5 bases for V and 12 bases for J; bases not matched to a gene: 9. The CDR3 sequence is CASSLGTGARKLFF. The CDR3 DNA follows: TGTGCCAGCAGCCTTGGGACAGGGGCCAGGAAGCTGTTTTTT.

This clone appeared once. The chain has TRBV7-3 and TRBJ2-3; 12 bases map to TRBD2. V shed 5 bases and J 1 base; nucleotides not matched to a gene: 4. This CDR3 contains 16 residues. Germline assignment: CDR1 SGHTA and CDR2 FQGTGA. The chain's CDR3 is CASSPRLAGGTDTQYF. CDR3 nucleotides: TGTGCCAGCAGCCCCAGACTAGCGGGAGGCACAGATACGCAGTATTTT.

The chain recombines TRBV11-3 with TRBJ2-1, with unresolved D. Looked up from germline, CDR1 is SGHNT and CDR2 is YENEEA. Between the trimmed V and J ends, which lost 3 bases and 8 bases, there was a span of 8 bases. The CDR3 runs 12 residues. For the CDR3, the DNA is TGTGCCAGCAGCTTCCTTGGAGATGAGCAGTTCTTC. This sequence encodes CASSFLGDEQFF.

The chain has TRBV5-1 and TRBJ2-1, with 11 bases identical to TRBD2. CDR1 and CDR2 from the germline V gene are SGHRS and YFSETQ. With V trimmed by 0 bases and J by 8 bases, 7 bases remained unmatched. The CDR3 spans 16 residues. The CDR3 sequence is CASSLDTSGSGDEQFF. CDR3 bases: TGCGCCAGCAGCTTGGATACTAGCGGGAGTGGGGATGAGCAGTTCTTC.

Details on this clone: A far larger clone is just one base off, so this is likely a read error. The chain carries TRBV9 and TRBJ2-7; weak D call: TRBD1 (5 bases). The CDR3 runs 15 residues. Germline V gives CDR1 SGDLS, CDR2 YYNGEE. The CDR3 bases are TGTGCCGGCAGCGTAGGTCACGACAGTACTTACGAGCAGTACTTC. Translation gives CAGSVGHDSTYEQYF.

The CDR3 spells CASSLDFLDTDTQYF. CDR3 coding DNA: TGCGCCAGCAGCTTAGACTTCTTAGACACAGATACGCAGTATTTT. This sequence joins TRBV5-1 and TRBJ2-3; D is unresolved. Germline V gene sequence: CDR1 SGHRS, CDR2 YFSETQ. The length of the CDR3 is 15 residues. V was pared by 2 bases and J by 2 bases, with 12 bases between. Variable domain in full (rest from reference TRBV5-1 and TRBJ2-3): KAGVTQTPRYLIKTRGQQVTLSCSPISGHRSVSWYQQTPGQGLQFLFEYFSETQRNKGNFPGRFSGRQFSNSRSEMNVSTLELGDSALYLCASSLDFLDTDTQYFGPGTRLTVL.

This clone was observed at least ten times. The chain carries TRBV7-9 and TRBJ2-1, with a possible D match to TRBD1 (7 bases). Germline CDR1 reads SEHNR; CDR2 reads FQNEAQ (reference sequence). Trimming left V 7 bases short and J 8 bases short, with 12 bases between. The CDR3 covers 12 residues. This CDR3 reads CASTSGGYEQFF. DNA for the CDR3: TGTGCCAGCACCTCAGGGGGGTATGAGCAGTTCTTC. The whole variable domain, remainder taken from reference TRBV7-9 and TRBJ2-1, is DTGVSQNPRHKITKRGQNVTFRCDPISEHNRLYWYRQTLGQGPEFLTYFQNEAQLEKSRLLSDRFSAERPKGSFSTLEIQRTEQGDSAMYLCASTSGGYEQFFGPGTRLTVL.

The rearrangement links TRBV13 to TRBJ2-3, with a tentative D call TRBD2 (6 bases). This CDR3 has 15 amino acids. Trimming cost V 5 bases and J 2 bases, with 14 bases left between them. Germline-derived CDR1 and CDR2 are PRHDT and FYEKMQ (reference sequence). The DNA of the CDR3 is TGTGCCAGCAGCCACACGGGAGCGAACACAGATACGCAGTATTTT. Residues: CASSHTGANTDTQYF.

The chain joins TRBV9 to TRBJ1-5; maybe TRBD1 (5 bases). The V gene lost 0 bases and the J gene lost 6 bases, with 13 bases spanning the gap. The CDR3 covers 15 residues. Germline V gene lookup returns CDR1 SGDLS and CDR2 YYNGEE. In DNA form, the CDR3 reads TGTGCCAGCAGCGTAGGGGTAGGGACCGGTCAGCCCCAGCATTTT. Residues: CASSVGVGTGQPQHF.

The V and J genes are TRBV15 and TRBJ2-7, with 10 bases fitting TRBD1. J gave up 3 bases and V 4 bases, and 3 bases lay outside the gene matches. Germline loops: CDR1 LNHNV, CDR2 YYDKDF (reference sequence). The CDR3 length is 14 residues. CDR3 region: CATSTRTGGYEQYF. CDR3 in DNA: TGTGCCACCAGCACCCGGACAGGGGGCTACGAGCAGTACTTC.

This chain joins TRBV5-4 and TRBJ2-3; 8 nucleotides align to TRBD1. Losses at the gene ends were 4 bases for V and 4 bases for J; bases not matched to a gene: 5. This CDR3 has 14 residues. Germline CDR1 reads SGHNT; CDR2 reads YYREEE (reference sequence). As DNA, the CDR3 is TGTGCCAGCAGCATCCAGGGGGCGGCAGATACGCAGTATTTT. This codes for CASSIQGAADTQYF.

This clone was seen just once. The V and J genes are TRBV19 and TRBJ2-3; 9 positions agree with TRBD2. CDR3 length: 16 residues. CDR1 LNHDA and CDR2 SQIVND come from the germline V gene (reference sequence). The J segment lost 1 base and the V segment lost 3 bases, leaving 5 bases of the junction unmatched. The CDR3 reads CASSMRRTSGTDTQYF. CDR3 DNA sequence: TGTGCCAGTAGTATGCGCAGGACTAGCGGCACAGATACGCAGTATTTT. The complete variable domain, with remaining parts taken from reference TRBV19 and TRBJ2-3, reads DGGITQSPKYLFRKEGQNVTLSCEQNLNHDAMYWYRQDPGQGLRLIYYSQIVNDFQKGDIAEGYSVSREKKESFPLTVTSAQKNPTAFYLCASSMRRTSGTDTQYFGPGTRLTVL.

The V call is TRBV4-3, the J call TRBJ1-2, with 9 bases identical to TRBD1. This CDR3 region has 14 residues. Germline V gives CDR1 LGHNA, CDR2 YSLEER. The V gene end was trimmed by 1 base and the J gene end by 3 bases; junction bases not matched to a gene: 0. DNA of the CDR3: TGCGCCAGCAGCCAAGGGACAGGGGACTATGGCTACACCTTC. Protein sequence: CASSQGTGDYGYTF.

The V and J genes are TRBV18 and TRBJ2-1, with 7 bases identical to TRBD1. The CDR3 runs to 15 residues. Germline CDR1 is KGHSH and CDR2 is LQKENI. J was trimmed by 6 bases and V by 0 bases; bases with no gene match: 5. This CDR3 reads CASSPPSRGPNEQFF. DNA for the CDR3: TGTGCCAGCTCACCACCGTCTAGGGGGCCCAATGAGCAGTTCTTC.